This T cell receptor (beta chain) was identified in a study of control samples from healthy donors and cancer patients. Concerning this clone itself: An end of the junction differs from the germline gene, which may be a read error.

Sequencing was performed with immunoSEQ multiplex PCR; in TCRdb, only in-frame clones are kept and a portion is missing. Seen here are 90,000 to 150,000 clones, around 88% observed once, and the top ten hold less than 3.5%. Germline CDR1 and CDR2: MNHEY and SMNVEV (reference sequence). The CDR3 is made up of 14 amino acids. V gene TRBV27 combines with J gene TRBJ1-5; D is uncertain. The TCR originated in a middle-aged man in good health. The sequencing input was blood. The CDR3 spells CASSLRAENRPQHF. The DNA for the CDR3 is TGTGCCAGCAGTTTAAGGGCCGAGAATCGGCCCCAGCATTTT.